A single sample gave rise to the 32 T cell receptor beta chains below, sequenced in a study of T cells in Graves' hyperthyroidism and ophthalmopathy. TCR beta CDR3 regions were amplified from RNA. Using the HTBI primer set, a first-round RT-PCR was run on the TCR CDR3. Using its own MiXCR run on the multiplex PCR reads, TCRdb lists one record per CDR3 protein. The repertoire has about 640,000 distinct CDR3 sequences, less than 25% of them found once; the top ten carry more than 30%. Source material: blood. These receptors all stem from a man aged 30 to 45 with Graves' ophthalmopathy.

The table lists this clonotype with many counts. The chain uses TRBV11-2 and TRBJ2-7; 9 bases match TRBD1. The CDR3 extends over 16 amino acids. J was trimmed by 4 bases and V by 2 bases; bases with no gene match: 9. Per germline, CDR1 SGHAT and CDR2 FQNNGV. Here the CDR3 DNA reads TGTGCCAGCAGCTTAAGGGGACAGGGCCAGAAATACGAGCAGTACTTC. Its protein is CASSLRGQGQKYEQYF. Complete variable domain (other parts from reference TRBV11-2 and TRBJ2-7): EAGVAQSPRYKIIEKRQSVAFWCNPISGHATLYWYQQILGQGPKLLIQFQNNGVVDDSQLPKDRFSAERLKGVDSTLKIQPAKLEDSAVYLCASSLRGQGQKYEQYFGPGTRLTVT.

The chain combines TRBV19 with TRBJ2-3, with D uncertain. The CDR3 extends over 20 amino acids. V gave up 5 bases and J gave up 8 bases, with 35 bases separating them. The germline V gene encodes CDR1 LNHDA and CDR2 SQIVND (reference sequence). Here the CDR3 reads CASSVAATDLGLRPLGTQYF. CDR3 sequence (DNA): TGTGCCAGTAGTGTGGCAGCTACGGACCTAGGCTTACGTCCACTTGGTACGCAGTATTTT. Full variable domain (remainder filled in from reference TRBV19 and TRBJ2-3): DGGITQSPKYLFRKEGQNVTLSCEQNLNHDAMYWYRQDPGQGLRLIYYSQIVNDFQKGDIAEGYSVSREKKESFPLTVTSAQKNPTAFYLCASSVAATDLGLRPLGTQYFGPGTRLTVL.

The V gene is TRBV7-9, the J gene TRBJ2-6; perhaps TRBD2 as D (7 bases). The V gene's germline CDR1 is SEHNR and CDR2 FQNEAQ (reference sequence). This CDR3 has 19 residues. The V end lost 5 bases, the J end lost 0 bases, and 20 bases lay between the germline ends. CDR3: CASSELGGGLSSGANVLTF. CDR3 coding DNA: TGTGCCAGCAGCGAATTAGGGGGGGGCCTAAGCTCTGGGGCCAACGTCCTGACTTTC.

This rearrangement joins TRBV20-1 to TRBJ2-3; 7 nucleotides agree with TRBD2. Per germline, CDR1 DFQATT and CDR2 SNEGSKA (reference sequence). V lost 3 bases, J lost 7 bases, and 25 bases stayed unmatched. The CDR3 runs 19 residues. The CDR3 DNA sequence: TGCAGTGCTAGGGCCCCCGCCGGGACTACCAAACATCGCGATTATACGCAGTATTTT. It is translated as CSARAPAGTTKHRDYTQYF.

V and J are TRBV11-2 and TRBJ2-1, with TRBD2 identical over 8 bases. Losses at the gene ends were 1 base for V and 7 bases for J; bases not matched to a gene: 9. Germline values: CDR1 SGHAT, CDR2 FQNNGV. There are 16 residues in the CDR3. The CDR3: CASSLVKLAEGNEQFF. The CDR3 DNA reads TGTGCCAGCAGCTTAGTCAAACTAGCGGAGGGGAATGAGCAGTTCTTC.

This clonotype was picked up many times. The chain carries TRBV20-1 and TRBJ1-5; D perhaps matches TRBD1 (5 bases). The germline V and J ends were trimmed by 1 base and 2 bases, with 12 bases remaining between them. CDR3 length: 15 residues. Germline CDR1 DFQATT, CDR2 SNEGSKA (reference sequence). CDR3 bases: TGCAGTGCTAGAGGGTTCGGACAAGGCAATCAGCCCCAGCATTTT. It codes for CSARGFGQGNQPQHF.

About this clonotype itself: It may be a read error: a sequence one base away is much more abundant. This sequence joins TRBV20-1 and TRBJ1-1; the D gene is possibly TRBD1 (6 bases). The CDR3 is 11 amino acids. Per the germline V gene, CDR1 is DFQATT and CDR2 is SNEGSKA (reference sequence). For the CDR3, the DNA is TGCAGTACTAGGTGGCAGGGGAAATCTTTCTTT. Translation gives CSTRWQGKSFF.

This clonotype was seen many times. The chain's CDR3 is CASSLGGLAGEQFF. CDR3 nucleotides: TGTGCCAGCAGCTTAGGGGGACTAGCGGGAGAGCAGTTCTTC. The chain has TRBV7-3 and TRBJ2-1; 13 bases line up with TRBD2. There are 14 residues in the CDR3. The germline gives CDR1 SGHTA, CDR2 FQGTGA. J lost 10 bases, V lost 2 bases, and 2 bases had no gene match.

This clonotype occurred many times. The chain recombines TRBV2 with TRBJ2-3; 9 nucleotides match TRBD2. Germline CDR1 and CDR2: SNHLY and FYNNEI. With 6 bases clipped from V and 5 bases from J, the junction kept 12 bases outside the gene matches. This CDR3 region has 16 residues. The CDR3 region is CASSPDSGSWVDTQYF. For the CDR3, the DNA is TGTGCCAGCAGCCCCGATAGCGGGAGTTGGGTAGATACGCAGTATTTT.

With regard to this clonotype: Sequence at one end of the junction differs from germline and may be a read error. The chain joins TRBV10-3 to TRBJ2-7; TRBD2 agrees at 10 bases. The length of the CDR3 is 15 residues. Germline V CDR1 and CDR2: ENHRY, SYGVKD. The CDR3: CAISDTSGMTYELYF. In nucleotides, the CDR3 is TGTGCCATCAGTGATACTAGCGGGATGACATACGAGCTGTACTTC.

This sequence joins TRBV27 and TRBJ1-1; D may be TRBD1 (5 bases). The V end lost 4 bases, the J end lost 0 bases, and 15 bases lay between the germline ends. This CDR3 comprises 16 residues. Germline V gene lookup returns CDR1 MNHEY and CDR2 SMNVEV (reference sequence). This CDR3 is CASSSQGGAMNTEAFF. In DNA, the CDR3 is TGTGCCAGCAGTTCTCAGGGAGGGGCGATGAACACTGAAGCTTTCTTT.

This clonotype came up a few times. The chain is built from TRBV6-2 or TRBV6-3 and TRBJ2-2, with a possible D match to TRBD1 (5 bases). The germline CDR1 and CDR2 sequences are MNHEY and SVGEGT. The CDR3 runs 15 residues. Trimming pared 8 bases from V and 2 bases from J, leaving 15 bases between. This CDR3 reads CASFGQDTNTGELFF. In nucleotides, the CDR3 is TGTGCCAGCTTCGGCCAGGACACTAACACCGGGGAGCTGTTTTTT.

In the case of this clonotype: Being one base from a much bigger clone, this may be a read error. The rearrangement links TRBV27 to TRBJ1-1; tentative D call: TRBD1 (5 bases). CDR1 is MNHEY and CDR2 is SMNVEV in the germline V gene (reference sequence). The CDR3 runs 13 residues. V lost 6 bases to trimming and J lost 6 bases, with 14 bases between them. The CDR3 DNA is TGTGCCAGCAGGAGAGGGGCCATTGCTGAAGCTTTCTTT. It encodes CASRRGAIAEAFF.

About this clonotype: At one end the junction does not follow the germline gene, possibly because of a read error. The rearrangement links TRBV9 to TRBJ2-5; D is uncertain. Germline lookup yields CDR1 SGDLS and CDR2 YYNGEE. CDR3 length equals 14 residues. In DNA, the CDR3 is TGTGCCAGCAGCGTAGAACCATCCGGAGAGGCCCAGTACTTC. As protein: CASSVEPSGEAQYF.

The table lists this clonotype with many counts. The genes are TRBV7-2 and TRBJ2-2; D possibly corresponds to TRBD2 (5 bases). This CDR3 has 13 amino acids. Trimming took off 5 bases at V and 6 bases at J, with 10 bases between the two ends. The germline V gene has CDR1 SGHTA and CDR2 FQGNSA. In nucleotides, the CDR3 is TGTGCCAGCAGCCCGACTAAGGCCGGGGAGCTGTTTTTT. Amino acids: CASSPTKAGELFF. Drawing the rest from reference TRBV7-2 and TRBJ2-2, the complete variable domain is GAGVSQSPSNKVTEKGKDVELRCDPISGHTALYWYRQSLGQGLEFLIYFQGNSAPDKSGLPSDRFSAERTGGSVSTLTIQRTQQEDSAVYLCASSPTKAGELFFGEGSRLTVL.

About this clonotype: The junction departs from the called germline gene at one end, perhaps through a read error. The chain carries TRBV3-1 and TRBJ2-7; perhaps TRBD2 as D (5 bases). The CDR3 runs 12 residues. Germline CDR1 and CDR2: LGHDT and YNNKEL (reference sequence). CDR3 sequence reads: CVSSQRGYEQYF. Written as DNA, the CDR3 is TGTGTCAGCAGCCAACGCGGGTACGAGCAGTACTTC.

As for this clonotype: A much larger clone sits a single nucleotide away, making a read error possible. The V call is TRBV28, the J call TRBJ2-7; 7 bases agree with TRBD2. The V gene's germline CDR1 is MDHEN and CDR2 SYDVKM. The length of the CDR3 is 16 residues. The junction had 16 bases not matched to a gene; V was cut back by 8 bases and J by 3 bases. The CDR3 here is CASRSGASGNLYEQYF. The CDR3 nucleotides are TGTGCCAGCCGCTCCGGGGCTAGCGGAAACCTCTACGAGCAGTACTTC.

V usage is TRBV16 and J usage is TRBJ2-7, with D perhaps matching TRBD1 or TRBD2 (6 bases each). V was cut by 4 bases and J by 3 bases, with 13 bases left in between. This CDR3 contains 14 residues. Germline V gene sequence: CDR1 KGHSY, CDR2 FQNENV. CDR3 sequence reads: CASSPGAVVYEQYF. CDR3 bases: TGTGCCAGCAGCCCGGGGGCGGTCGTCTACGAGCAGTACTTC.

The V and J genes are TRBV12-3 or TRBV12-4 and TRBJ1-1; 8 positions agree with TRBD1. The CDR3 spans 16 residues. J was trimmed by 5 bases and V by 3 bases; bases with no gene match: 11. Here the CDR3 DNA reads TGTGCCAGCAGTTTGGACCCGGTAGGACAGGGTACTGAAGCTTTCTTT. Translated: CASSLDPVGQGTEAFF.

CDR3: CASRIIFNTGELFF. The CDR3 coding sequence is TGTGCCAGTAGAATCATTTTCAACACCGGGGAGCTGTTTTTT. V gene TRBV19 combines with J gene TRBJ2-2; D gene unclear. V lost 6 bases, J lost 2 bases, and 10 bases lay in between. Germline CDR1 reads LNHDA; CDR2 reads SQIVND (reference sequence). CDR3 length equals 14 residues.

This clonotype appeared a few times. The rearrangement uses TRBV5-1 and TRBJ2-1; 9 bases match TRBD2. This CDR3 is built from 16 residues. The germline V gene has CDR1 SGHRS and CDR2 YFSETQ. The V gene end was trimmed by 0 bases and the J gene end by 2 bases; junction bases not matched to a gene: 3. In DNA form, the CDR3 reads TGCGCCAGCAGCTTGGGGACTAGCGTGGCCTACAATGAGCAGTTCTTC. This translates into CASSLGTSVAYNEQFF. Together with reference TRBV5-1 and TRBJ2-1, the CDR3 gives the full variable domain: KAGVTQTPRYLIKTRGQQVTLSCSPISGHRSVSWYQQTPGQGLQFLFEYFSETQRNKGNFPGRFSGRQFSNSRSEMNVSTLELGDSALYLCASSLGTSVAYNEQFFGPGTRLTVL.

The chain is built from TRBV28 and TRBJ1-2, with a tentative D call TRBD1 (5 bases). Germline CDR1 reads MDHEN; CDR2 reads SYDVKM. The CDR3 runs to 14 residues. V dropped 2 bases and J dropped 7 bases, with 14 bases sitting between them. The CDR3 loop reads CASSLGQGGLGYTF. Written as DNA, the CDR3 is TGTGCCAGCAGTTTAGGCCAGGGAGGGCTTGGCTACACCTTC.

V gene TRBV5-1 combines with J gene TRBJ1-2, with 7 nucleotides matching TRBD1. The CDR3 length is 15 residues. The J segment lost 4 bases and the V segment lost 0 bases, leaving 6 bases of the junction unmatched. CDR1 and CDR2 from the germline V gene are SGHRS and YFSETQ. The CDR3 loop reads CASSLEEGGAYGYTF. The CDR3, as DNA: TGCGCCAGCAGCTTGGAGGAAGGGGGCGCCTATGGCTACACCTTC. Full variable domain (remainder filled in from reference TRBV5-1 and TRBJ1-2): KAGVTQTPRYLIKTRGQQVTLSCSPISGHRSVSWYQQTPGQGLQFLFEYFSETQRNKGNFPGRFSGRQFSNSRSEMNVSTLELGDSALYLCASSLEEGGAYGYTFGSGTRLTVV.

The genes are TRBV3-1 and TRBJ2-7, with 9 bases fitting TRBD1. V was clipped by 6 bases and J by 3 bases; unmatched bases: 9. The CDR3 extends over 15 amino acids. The germline V gene has CDR1 LGHDT and CDR2 YNNKEL (reference sequence). The CDR3 protein is CASRQKGTGIYEQYF. The CDR3 DNA sequence: TGTGCCAGCAGACAAAAAGGGACAGGGATCTACGAGCAGTACTTC.

V usage is TRBV5-1 and J usage is TRBJ2-5, with 9 bases matching TRBD2. The germline V gene encodes CDR1 SGHRS and CDR2 YFSETQ. V shed 2 bases and J 5 bases; nucleotides not matched to a gene: 10. The CDR3 has 16 amino acids. This chain's CDR3 is CASSLNSGSIRETQYF. DNA of the CDR3: TGCGCCAGCAGCTTAAATAGCGGGAGTATAAGGGAGACCCAGTACTTC.

The V call is TRBV19, the J call TRBJ1-5; 9 bases map to TRBD1. The CDR3 runs to 16 residues. Germline V lookup: CDR1 LNHDA, CDR2 SQIVND (reference sequence). The V segment lost 4 bases and the J segment 2 bases; nucleotides outside the gene matches: 6. CDR3 bases: TGTGCCAGTAGTAGAGGGGACAGGGCTGGCAATCAGCCCCAGCATTTT. It yields the protein CASSRGDRAGNQPQHF. Full variable domain (rest looked up from reference TRBV19 and TRBJ1-5): DGGITQSPKYLFRKEGQNVTLSCEQNLNHDAMYWYRQDPGQGLRLIYYSQIVNDFQKGDIAEGYSVSREKKESFPLTVTSAQKNPTAFYLCASSRGDRAGNQPQHFGDGTRLSIL.

The rearrangement uses TRBV20-1 and TRBJ2-7; a possible D gene is TRBD1 (5 bases). With 1 base removed from V and 3 bases from J, the gap between germline ends came to 7 bases. The CDR3 covers 12 residues. CDR1 and CDR2 from the germline V gene are DFQATT and SNEGSKA (reference sequence). The CDR3 spells CSARGQNYEQYF. CDR3 DNA: TGCAGTGCTAGAGGACAGAACTACGAGCAGTACTTC.

This clonotype was detected only a few times. This chain connects TRBV27 to TRBJ2-1; the match to TRBD2 covers 8 bases. V lost 8 bases, J lost 6 bases, and 18 bases stayed unmatched. Germline CDR1 reads MNHEY; CDR2 reads SMNVEV (reference sequence). This CDR3 has 17 amino acids. This CDR3 is CASGQNGGRLSRNEQFF. The DNA of the CDR3 is TGTGCCAGCGGACAAAACGGCGGGAGGCTATCGCGCAATGAGCAGTTCTTC.

This clonotype has a handful of counts. CDR3 loop: CASSQPGTSGRNEQFF. Written as DNA, the CDR3 is TGCGCCAGCAGCCAACCCGGGACTAGCGGGAGGAATGAGCAGTTCTTC. The rearrangement uses TRBV4-3 and TRBJ2-1, with TRBD2 identical over 15 bases. CDR1 is LGHNA, CDR2 YSLEER, per germline. The CDR3 loop spans 16 amino acids. The junction had 3 bases not matched to a gene; V was cut back by 2 bases and J by 7 bases.

This clonotype was detected a few times. The CDR3 is CASSQTRLAGVNGELFF. The CDR3 DNA is TGTGCCAGCAGCCAGACTCGACTAGCGGGAGTTAACGGGGAGCTGTTTTTT. The chain combines TRBV7-3 with TRBJ2-2; 12 bases fit TRBD2. Germline CDR1 is SGHTA and CDR2 is FQGTGA. The CDR3 sequence is 17 residues long. V lost 5 bases and J lost 7; bases outside the gene matches: 11.

This clonotype was seen ten or more times. V usage is TRBV7-2 and J usage is TRBJ2-7; 11 bases align to TRBD2. The V and J ends lost 5 bases and 0 bases, in that order; junction bases with no gene match: 3. Germline V gene lookup returns CDR1 SGHTA and CDR2 FQGNSA. CDR3 length: 15 amino acids. The CDR3 here is CASSGGLAASYEQYF. CDR3 bases: TGTGCCAGCAGCGGGGGACTAGCGGCCTCCTACGAGCAGTACTTC.

J is TRBJ1-1 and V is TRBV4-1; D remains unclear. V lost 2 bases to trimming and J lost 7 bases, with 11 bases between them. The V gene's germline CDR1 is MGHRA and CDR2 YSYEKL. The CDR3 spans 13 residues. CDR3 sequence (DNA): TGCGCCAGCAGCCAAAAAGACGGTCTTGAAGCTTTCTTT. This translates into CASSQKDGLEAFF.